A selection of T cell receptor beta chains follows, all from one sample in a study of shared clonotypes between healthy human individuals. The table came from immunoSEQ multiplex PCR; TCRdb's copy has only in-frame clones and leaves some out. The data hold around 990,000 clones, with about 80% observed a single time. Sequences were obtained from memory CD4+ T cells from PBMCs. These receptors came from a man in his late teens or twenties in good health. Some clones in this sample may be carry-over from other donors' samples. Each CDR3 is given with its conserved first and last residue. A D gene is named only where the DNA matches it firmly. Only part of the rows carry a size: once, few, many, or a class if the clone is expanded.

TRBV23-1	TRBD1	.	TRBJ2-2	15	TGCGCCAGCAGTCAAGGACAGGGGGTCACCGGGGAGCTGTTTTTT	CASSQGQGVTGELFF
TRBV11-3	.	once	TRBJ2-1	19	TGTGCCAGCAGCTTAGATGGGGTTTCTAGCTCCCGAAGTGGCAATGAGCAGTTCTTC	CASSLDGVSSSRSGNEQFF
TRBV14	.	.	TRBJ2-7	13	TGTGCCAGCAGCCAAGGCCGAGCCTACGAGCAGTACTTC	CASSQGRAYEQYF
TRBV11-3	.	few	TRBJ2-1	12	TGTGCCAGCAGCTTAGACCCCAATGAGCAGTTCTTC	CASSLDPNEQFF
TRBV11-2	.	.	TRBJ2-2	15	TGTGCCAGCAGCTTAGCAGCGGACAACACCGGGGAGCTGTTTTTT	CASSLAADNTGELFF
TRBV11-3	.	.	TRBJ2-5	13	TGTGCCAGCAGCTTAGGAAGTGGAGAGACCCAGTACTTC	CASSLGSGETQYF
TRBV5-8	TRBD2	many	TRBJ2-3	14	TGTGCCAGCAGCACTGGTGGACTAGCGAATACGCAGTATTTT	CASSTGGLANTQYF
TRBV5-1	TRBD2	.	TRBJ2-7	14	TGCGCCAGCAGCTTGTCTAGCGGGAGCTGGGAGCAGTACTTC	CASSLSSGSWEQYF
TRBV5-1	.	.	TRBJ1-1	15	TGCGCCAGCAGCTTGTGGGGAGGTAGCGACACTGAAGCTTTCTTT	CASSLWGGSDTEAFF
TRBV7-3	.	.	TRBJ2-3	15	TGTGCCAGCAGCGTATTCCCAAACAGGATTGATACGCAGTATTTT	CASSVFPNRIDTQYF
TRBV2	.	.	TRBJ1-1	15	TGTGCCAGCAGGATCAGGACAGCGTCCGACACTGAAGCTTTCTTT	CASRIRTASDTEAFF
TRBV11-3	TRBD2	.	TRBJ2-5	19	TGTGCCAGCAGCCTTTCCCTCGGACAACTAGCGGGGACCCAAGAGACCCAGTACTTC	CASSLSLGQLAGTQETQYF
TRBV5-4	TRBD2	many	TRBJ2-1	14	TGTGCCAGCAGCCTCACAAGCGGGAGGGATGAGCAGTTCTTC	CASSLTSGRDEQFF
TRBV27	.	.	TRBJ1-2	15	TGTGCCAGCGCCCGGGCCCCTCTCGGGGCCTATGGCTACACCTTC	CASARAPLGAYGYTF